The subject of this entry is one T cell receptor beta chain. Its antigen is currently unknown. The entry originates in a study of T cell responses to AZD1222 COVID-19 vaccine. Notes on the study in general: Reportedly, nearly half of unique spike TCRs recognized epitopes outside B.1.351/B.1.1.7 mutations. Regions 160-218 and 743-854 held dominance among vaccine-associated CD4 TCRs, which spanned spike. Baseline testing showed seropositivity in only a handful of AZD1222 recipients.

V lost 0 bases to trimming and J lost 10 bases; unmatched junction nucleotides: 5. The CDR3 spans 13 residues. From germline, CDR1 is MNHEY and CDR2 SVGAGI. Libraries were prepared by immunoSEQ multiplex PCR; TCRdb keeps only in-frame clonotypes and omits some of them. The table lists tens of thousands of clones, over 90% of them singletons. The sequence was collected from an adult in good health. The chain couples TRBV6-5 to TRBJ1-1; 7 bases are a match to TRBD1. Sequencing was performed on peripheral blood, taken on day 0 of AZD1222 vaccination. The CDR3 here is CASSYSGTAGAFF. CDR3 in DNA: TGTGCCAGCAGTTACTCGGGGACAGCCGGAGCTTTCTTT.